This T cell receptor beta chain was profiled in a study of blood T cell repertoires in COVID-19 (dated by TCRdb to 2020 to 2022). Regarding the study in general: The collaborator samples originated in the United States, Italy and Spain and spanned the acute and convalescent phases of COVID-19. Samples came from the ongoing ImmuneRACE study (first 160 participants) plus 1,254 subjects from 6 global collaborators. The sample metadata nearly always contained a de-identified subject ID, COVID-19 status, age in years and sex. Deeply sampled blood TCRbeta repertoires from subjects exposed to, actively infected with, or recovered from COVID-19 were included in the dataset. The material from the prospective study consisted of cDNA or gDNA derived from T cells, B-cell-depleted T cells, or PBMCs. Where available, HLA class I and class II types were obtained from metadata supplied by the sample provider rather than from assay-based typing. A freely available public database, intended as a resource for researchers studying the immune response to SARS-CoV-2, is where the repertoires were released. Beyond this particular receptor, the publication reports: How much clinical and demographic metadata was included differed by source and by participant, and the metadata was provided uncurated.

TCRbeta CDR3 regions were amplified from genomic DNA using the immunoSEQ Assay, a bias-controlled multiplex PCR. Under the source paper's analysis protocol: The number of nucleated cells in each sample was estimated by amplification of reference gene primers within the assay. To quantify the absolute abundance of each unique TCRbeta CDR3 rearrangement, sequence reads were collapsed and filtered. For each sample, productive Simpson clonality was calculated as the square root of Simpson's diversity index over productive rearrangements. TCRdb carries this immuneACCESS record with in-frame sequences only. Its versions omit some clonotypes, under half of them owing to an unresolved V gene in the studies checked, with the rest unexplained. The V and J calls and the clone size are those of that table, but D and trimming were determined from the DNA. This sample gives more than 100,000 clones in total; more than 75% of them show up just once. The leading ten clones occupy around 3.4% of the sample.

There are a few counts of this clone. What this receptor recognizes is not known. Base quality data are lacking; no much larger clone is found one base away. The CDR3 spans 15 residues, from the cysteine through the phenylalanine. Solely the CDR3 DNA is kept, with 45 bases framed from the first base. The germline V end is reduced by 7 bases and the J end by 0 bases; junction bases left unmatched: 7. Reading the germline V gene (reference sequence) gives CDR1 LNHDA and CDR2 SQIVND. Each collaborating institution followed its own protocols to collect whole blood in K2EDTA tubes. Collaborator samples were shipped for TCRbeta analysis as frozen whole blood, isolated PBMCs, or DNA extracted from either sample type.

This TCR came from a woman aged 55-70 years with acute or convalescent COVID-19. Sequences were obtained from peripheral blood. The sequence is built from TRBV19 and TRBJ1-1; TRBD1 matches 8 bases in the middle. The DNA reads TGTGCCAGTAAGGACAGGGAGAACATGAACACTGAAGCTTTCTTT. This gives the protein CASKDRENMNTEAFF.